Listed here are 15 T cell receptor beta chains from one sample, sequenced in a study of Graves' ophthalmopathy and Graves' hyperthyroidism. Investigators amplified TCR beta CDR3 regions from RNA transcripts. An initial RT-PCR round employing HTBI primers preceded a second-round multiplex PCR. TCRdb redid the calling of the multiplex PCR reads with MiXCR, one entry per CDR3 protein. The data contain about 160,000 distinct CDR3 sequences, 30% to 45% of them singletons. The specimen was peripheral blood. These receptors originate from a woman aged 40-49 years with Graves' ophthalmopathy.

This clonotype was observed at least ten times. The chain is built from TRBV20-1 and TRBJ1-2; TRBD1 matches at 11 bases. V gave up 3 bases and J gave up 4 bases; unmatched junction bases: 4. CDR3 length equals 14 residues. The germline gives CDR1 DFQATT, CDR2 SNEGSKA (reference sequence). CDR3 protein: CSARRTGGAYGYTF. DNA for the CDR3: TGCAGTGCTAGGCGGACAGGGGGCGCCTATGGCTACACCTTC.

This clonotype was found many times. J is TRBJ2-7 and V is TRBV11-2, with D maybe TRBD1 (6 bases). The V end lost 0 bases, the J end lost 3 bases, and 15 bases lay between the germline ends. The CDR3 consists of 16 residues. CDR1 and CDR2 (germline): SGHAT, FQNNGV. This CDR3 is CASSLDPARGIYEQYF. The DNA of the CDR3 is TGTGCCAGCAGCTTAGATCCCGCCAGGGGTATCTACGAGCAGTACTTC.

V is TRBV7-8 and J is TRBJ2-5; maybe TRBD2 (5 bases). This CDR3 is built from 15 residues. The V gene's germline CDR1 is SGHVS and CDR2 FQNEAQ. V lost 5 bases and J 4 bases, leaving 17 bases between the germline ends. The CDR3 protein is CASSMRSSGVETQYF. The CDR3 DNA reads as TGTGCCAGCAGCATGCGCTCAAGCGGAGTAGAGACCCAGTACTTC.

This clonotype was detected ten times or more. This sequence joins TRBV19 and TRBJ1-2, with a weak D call TRBD1 (6 bases). Germline V gene data show CDR1 as LNHDA and CDR2 as SQIVND (reference sequence). The V and J ends lost 4 bases and 8 bases respectively, with 11 bases between them. This CDR3 has 12 amino acids. The CDR3 nucleotides read TGTGCCAGTAGTACGGGGGGCAAAGGCTACACCTTC. Translation gives CASSTGGKGYTF.

This clonotype was seen repeatedly, ten times or more. The chain is built from TRBV12-3 or TRBV12-4 and TRBJ1-2; D may be TRBD1 (5 bases). The ends were cut back, 5 bases at V and 5 bases at J, with 24 bases in the middle. The CDR3 totals 17 residues. CDR3 nucleotide sequence: TGTGCCAGCAGTCCGCCGAGGCCCTGGGCGGACATTTATGGCTACACCTTC. Residues: CASSPPRPWADIYGYTF.

This sequence joins TRBV6-1 and TRBJ2-2; no clear D. The CDR3 covers 10 residues. Germline-derived CDR1 and CDR2 are MNHNS and SASEGT. Trimming pared 3 bases from V and 9 bases from J, leaving 2 bases between. The CDR3 nucleotides are TGTGCCAGCAGTGACTGGGAGCTGTTTTTT. Protein product: CASSDWELFF.

This clonotype occurred many times. The CDR3 region has the DNA TGTGCCAGCAGCTTGGGGGCAAGCGAGCAGTACTTC. It specifies CASSLGASEQYF. The V gene is TRBV7-6, the J gene TRBJ2-7; D is possibly TRBD1 (6 bases). This CDR3 region has 12 residues. Between the trimmed V and J ends, which lost 3 bases and 6 bases, there was a span of 9 bases. Germline CDR1 reads SGHVS; CDR2 reads FNYEAQ.

The gene calls are TRBV7-8 and TRBJ2-5, with 10 nucleotides matching TRBD2. V was pared by 5 bases and J by 5 bases, with 14 bases of the junction left unmatched. Germline V gene data show CDR1 as SGHVS and CDR2 as FQNEAQ. This CDR3 has 17 residues. CDR3 amino acids: CASSPWFASGSGETQYF. In DNA form, the CDR3 reads TGTGCCAGCAGCCCATGGTTTGCTAGCGGGAGTGGTGAGACCCAGTACTTC.

This clonotype was counted at least ten times. This sequence joins TRBV6-5 and TRBJ2-5, with D perhaps TRBD1 (6 bases). The CDR3 extends over 15 amino acids. Trimming took off 0 bases at V and 4 bases at J, with 12 bases between the two ends. Germline V gives CDR1 MNHEY, CDR2 SVGAGI. CDR3 in amino acids: CASSYSFGRGETQYF. In nucleotides, the CDR3 is TGTGCCAGCAGTTACTCGTTTGGCAGGGGAGAGACCCAGTACTTC.

The rearrangement uses TRBV6-2 or TRBV6-3 and TRBJ2-5; perhaps TRBD1 as D (6 bases). Germline-derived CDR1 and CDR2 are MNHEY and SVGEGT. V was pared by 7 bases and J by 6 bases, with 18 bases between. CDR3 length: 14 residues. CDR3 sequence: CASIEGGTRKTQYF. In DNA form, the CDR3 reads TGTGCCAGCATCGAAGGGGGTACCAGAAAGACCCAGTACTTC.

V is TRBV12-3 or TRBV12-4 and J is TRBJ2-4; D is perhaps TRBD1 (5 bases). Trimming took 3 bases from V and 2 from J, leaving 11 bases between them. The CDR3 runs to 15 residues. The CDR3 nucleotides read TGTGCCAGCAGTTTGGGCAGGGTGACCAAAAACATTCAGTACTTC. It translates to CASSLGRVTKNIQYF.

In its sample, this clonotype was seen many times. This rearrangement joins TRBV28 to TRBJ2-7, with D possibly being TRBD2 (6 bases). The length of the CDR3 is 15 residues. Germline CDR1 is MDHEN and CDR2 is SYDVKM. Trimming removed 6 bases at V and 0 bases at J, with 15 bases between. The CDR3 region is CASRPPGTLSYEQYF. DNA for the CDR3: TGTGCCAGCAGACCGCCCGGGACTCTCTCCTACGAGCAGTACTTC.

This clonotype has ten or more counts. The CDR3 spells CAWSPTNRGGEQYF. The CDR3 DNA sequence: TGTGCCTGGAGCCCAACCAATCGAGGGGGCGAGCAGTACTTC. V and J are TRBV30 and TRBJ2-7; perhaps TRBD1 as D (6 bases). The V end was cut by 3 bases, the J end by 6 bases, with 18 bases between. CDR3 length: 14 amino acids. CDR1 GTSNPN and CDR2 SVGIG come from the germline V gene (reference sequence).

This clonotype was found many times. The rearrangement links TRBV5-1 to TRBJ1-1, with D uncertain. Trimming cost V 4 bases and J 3 bases, with 7 bases left between them. Germline V gives CDR1 SGHRS, CDR2 YFSETQ. This CDR3 has 12 residues. This CDR3 reads CASSLGYTEAFF. CDR3 DNA sequence: TGCGCCAGCAGCCTAGGCTACACTGAAGCTTTCTTT.

The table lists this clonotype with many counts. The chain combines TRBV4-1 with TRBJ2-2; D is ambiguous. Trimming shortened V by 2 bases and J by 7 bases, and 14 bases separated the two germline ends. CDR3 length: 15 amino acids. Germline values: CDR1 MGHRA, CDR2 YSYEKL. In nucleotides, the CDR3 is TGCGCCAGCAGCCAAAACCGCCACTCGGGCGGGGAGCTGTTTTTT. Its protein product is CASSQNRHSGGELFF.